The T cell receptor beta chain described here comes from a study of blood T cell repertoires in COVID-19. The protocol was immunoSEQ multiplex PCR, while the TCRdb copy is restricted to in-frame clones and leaves out a portion. The table shows some 60,000 clones, with 73% occurring only once. Between the trimmed V and J ends, which lost 0 bases and 2 bases, there was a span of 9 bases. The germline CDR1 and CDR2 sequences are SGHNT and YYREEE (reference sequence). This CDR3 has 15 amino acids. Sample: peripheral blood. This TCR was sampled from a woman aged 45 to 65 with active or convalescent COVID-19. The chain is built from TRBV5-4 and TRBJ2-1, with D unclear. The CDR3 sequence: CASSLESGPYNEQFF. The DNA of the CDR3 is TGTGCCAGCAGCTTGGAATCGGGTCCCTACAATGAGCAGTTCTTC.